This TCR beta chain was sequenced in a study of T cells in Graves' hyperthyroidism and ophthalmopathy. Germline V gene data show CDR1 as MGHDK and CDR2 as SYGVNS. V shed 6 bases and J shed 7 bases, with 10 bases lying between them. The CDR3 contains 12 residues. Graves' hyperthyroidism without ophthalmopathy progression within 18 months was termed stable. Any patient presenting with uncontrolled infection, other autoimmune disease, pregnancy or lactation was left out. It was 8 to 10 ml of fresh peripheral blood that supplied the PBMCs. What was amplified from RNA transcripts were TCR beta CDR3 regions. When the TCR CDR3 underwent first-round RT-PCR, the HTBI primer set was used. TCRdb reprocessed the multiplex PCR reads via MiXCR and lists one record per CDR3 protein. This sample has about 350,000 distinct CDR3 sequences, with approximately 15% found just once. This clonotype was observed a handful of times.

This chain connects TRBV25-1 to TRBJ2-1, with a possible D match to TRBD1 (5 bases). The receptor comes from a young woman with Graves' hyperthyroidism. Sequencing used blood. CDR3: CASRPGKNEQFF. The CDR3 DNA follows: TGTGCCAGCAGACCAGGGAAGAATGAGCAGTTCTTC.